The subject of this entry is one T cell receptor (beta chain). As originally analysed: How many nucleated cells were present was estimated from reference gene primer amplification. This table comes from immunoSEQ multiplex PCR, and its TCRdb copy is limited to in-frame clones, with some not included. D and trimming come from the DNA, and the V and J calls and clone size come from that table. The repertoire holds about 200,000 clones, about 85% seen once, with 4.9% in the top ten. This record belongs to a study of blood T cell repertoires in COVID-19. Background on the study: Both acute and convalescent COVID-19 samples were obtained from the United States, Italy and Spain. From T cells, B-cell-depleted T cells, or PBMCs came the material, which was cDNA or gDNA.

Germline assignment: CDR1 SGHRS and CDR2 YFSETQ. The V end lost 0 bases, the J end lost 1 base, and 10 bases lay between the germline ends. The CDR3 is made up of 15 amino acids. The gene calls are TRBV5-1 and TRBJ1-1, with no clear D. The sequenced sample consisted of peripheral blood. This receptor was taken from a woman of 80 years or more with acute or convalescent COVID-19. The CDR3: CASSLESWANTEAFF. The DNA for the CDR3 is TGCGCCAGCAGCTTGGAGTCTTGGGCGAACACTGAAGCTTTCTTT.